These 8 T cell receptor beta chains were sequenced from one sample in a study of Graves' ophthalmopathy and Graves' hyperthyroidism. TCR beta CDR3 amplification used RNA transcripts. HTBI-primed RT-PCR formed the first round, and a multiplex PCR formed the second. TCRdb fed the multiplex PCR reads into MiXCR, producing one record per CDR3 protein. In the table there are 650,000 to 900,000 distinct CDR3 sequences, approximately 40% of which are singletons. The sequencing input was peripheral blood. These receptors originate from an adult man with Graves' ophthalmopathy.

CDR3 bases: TGCAGTGCTAGACCAGGAGGGGGCTACACCTTC. It encodes CSARPGGGYTF. The rearrangement joins TRBV20-1 to TRBJ1-2; D gene ambiguous. The CDR3 covers 11 residues. Germline V gene sequence: CDR1 DFQATT, CDR2 SNEGSKA (reference sequence). V lost 2 bases and J lost 8, with 9 bases in between.

The V call is TRBV19, the J call TRBJ1-1, with D possibly matching TRBD1 (5 bases). The CDR3 is 17 amino acids. Looked up from germline, CDR1 is LNHDA and CDR2 is SQIVND (reference sequence). The V end was cut by 5 bases, the J end by 3 bases, with 22 bases between. The CDR3 loop is CASSPSMGGGVDTEAFF. CDR3 nucleotide sequence: TGTGCCAGTAGTCCAAGCATGGGGGGTGGCGTCGACACTGAAGCTTTCTTT.

This clonotype showed up just a few times. This sequence joins TRBV7-2 and TRBJ2-7; a possible D gene is TRBD2 (6 bases). CDR3 length equals 13 residues. CDR1 is SGHTA and CDR2 is FQGNSA in the germline V gene. The V gene lost 2 bases and the J gene lost 6 bases, with 11 bases spanning the gap. The CDR3 reads CASSLLRDSEQYF. The CDR3 DNA reads TGTGCCAGCAGCTTACTCAGGGACTCCGAGCAGTACTTC.

This clonotype was seen at least ten times. The rearrangement uses TRBV7-8 and TRBJ2-7, with 7 positions matching TRBD2. The V segment lost 6 bases and the J segment 1 base; nucleotides outside the gene matches: 3. Germline-derived CDR1 and CDR2 are SGHVS and FQNEAQ. The CDR3 spans 13 residues. This CDR3 is CASRTSLSYEQYF. The DNA for the CDR3 is TGTGCCAGCAGGACTAGCCTTTCCTACGAGCAGTACTTC.

This clonotype was seen only a few times. The rearrangement links TRBV5-1 to TRBJ2-7; 8 bases line up with TRBD1. V gave up 2 bases and J gave up 10 bases; unmatched junction bases: 17. This CDR3 is built from 16 residues. Germline assignment: CDR1 SGHRS and CDR2 YFSETQ. The CDR3 sequence is CASSLVGQGSMRGQYF. The CDR3 nucleotides read TGCGCCAGCAGCTTAGTTGGACAGGGATCGATGAGGGGACAGTACTTC.

This rearrangement joins TRBV29-1 to TRBJ2-5; unclear D gene. This CDR3 is built from 12 residues. The germline gives CDR1 SQVTM, CDR2 ANQGSEA. V lost 3 bases to trimming and J lost 7 bases, with 12 bases between them. CDR3 protein: CSVDTAYGTQYF. CDR3 nucleotides: TGCAGCGTTGACACGGCCTACGGGACCCAGTACTTC.

This clonotype was seen many times. This chain uses TRBV2 with TRBJ1-1; the D gene is possibly TRBD1 (6 bases). V was pared by 3 bases and J by 4 bases, with 12 bases between. The germline gives CDR1 SNHLY, CDR2 FYNNEI. CDR3 length equals 14 residues. CDR3 nucleotide sequence: TGTGCCAGCAGTGAGATCCAGGGGATCACTGAAGCTTTCTTT. Translating it yields CASSEIQGITEAFF.

This rearrangement joins TRBV29-1 to TRBJ2-5; D possibly matches TRBD1 or TRBD2 (5 bases each). Germline CDR1 is SQVTM and CDR2 is ANQGSEA. The CDR3 contains 15 residues. V was cut by 0 bases and J by 2 bases, with 13 bases left in between. CDR3 nucleotide sequence: TGCAGCGTTGAAGAGGGGGTACTGTCACAAGAGACCCAGTACTTC. Translation gives CSVEEGVLSQETQYF.